A selection of T cell receptor beta chains follows, all from one sample in a study of CD8 T cells in Susac syndrome. Via MiXCR, TCRdb re-called the immunoSEQ multiplex PCR reads, giving one row per CDR3 protein. The data contain over 95,000 distinct CDR3 sequences, 80% to 95% of them singletons. Sequencing input: CD8+ T cells from PBMCs. Receptors originate from a human donor in good health. CDR3s leave out the opening cysteine and the closing phenylalanine or tryptophan.

v_call cdr3_aa
TRBV27 ASRGTGGSNYGYT
TRBV24-1 ATKRWPDGEETQY
TRBV4-3 ASSVDMAGELF
TRBV12-3/TRBV12-4 ASSLAWETQY
TRBV20-1 SAAPGLAVNEQF
TRBV7-2 ASSLAATDYEQY
TRBV28 ASIILRGGYT
TRBV6-5 ASSYLGLAMEETQY
TRBV2 ASSRRQGADNSPLH
TRBV9 ASSVVGGLTDTQY
TRBV7-2 ASSLATGSDEQF
TRBV4-3 ASSPRVGIPYQETQY
TRBV6-5 ASSWLAGGGETQY
TRBV14 ASSQGKEGSYGYT
TRBV12-3/TRBV12-4 ASSSSPPVNYGYT
TRBV20-1 SAAPLAGKQETQY
TRBV5-1 ASSAGQGPQETQY
TRBV14 ASNQGSREQY
TRBV27 ASNGYTGELF
TRBV19 ASSISLGQGGNEQF
TRBV6-1 ASGPGNT